These T cell receptor beta chains were read from a single sample in a study of T cell changes during pregnancy in multiple sclerosis. Assay: immunoSEQ multiplex PCR; the TCRdb copy retains only in-frame clones and omits some. The sample holds about 80,000 clones, about 90% seen once. The sample here was peripheral blood, taken before pregnancy. The source of these receptors is a female donor with multiple sclerosis, enrolled in a pregnancy study. The CDR3 runs from the conserved cysteine through the conserved F or W. Each record gives: clone size, J gene, D gene, V gene, CDR3 protein, CDR3 DNA. D genes are given only for firm matches. Size is omitted from some rows. Given values are once, few, many or a class for expanded clones.

size: NA
J: TRBJ2-7
D: NA
V: TRBV7-9
CDR3: CASSLVGSNYEQYF
DNA: TGTGCCAGCAGCTTAGTCGGTAGTAACTACGAGCAGTACTTC

size: NA
J: TRBJ2-3
D: NA
V: TRBV5-1
CDR3: CASSTGSLATDTQYF
DNA: TGCGCCAGCAGTACAGGGTCCTTGGCCACAGATACGCAGTATTTT

size: once
J: TRBJ2-7
D: TRBD2
V: TRBV7-9
CDR3: CASSWLADASYEQYF
DNA: TGTGCCAGCAGCTGGCTAGCGGATGCCTCCTACGAGCAGTACTTC

size: once
J: TRBJ2-3
D: TRBD2
V: TRBV7-3
CDR3: CASSLLEGGRDTQYF
DNA: TGTGCCAGCAGCTTACTTGAGGGAGGGCGGGATACGCAGTATTTT

size: NA
J: TRBJ1-2
D: NA
V: TRBV7-8
CDR3: CASSLSNRGGYTF
DNA: TGTGCCAGCAGCTTAAGTAATCGGGGTGGCTACACCTTC

size: NA
J: TRBJ2-1
D: TRBD2
V: TRBV6-1
CDR3: CASSGGLAPLVDEQFF
DNA: TGTGCCAGCAGTGGAGGACTAGCCCCTCTGGTGGATGAGCAGTTCTTC

size: NA
J: TRBJ1-3
D: TRBD1
V: TRBV29-1
CDR3: CSVQMQGTGGHTIYF
DNA: TGCAGCGTTCAAATGCAAGGGACAGGGGGCCACACCATATATTTT

size: NA
J: TRBJ2-7
D: TRBD1
V: TRBV6-1
CDR3: CASSGQGPYEQYF
DNA: TGTGCCAGCAGCGGACAGGGCCCTTACGAGCAGTACTTC

size: NA
J: TRBJ1-2
D: NA
V: TRBV5-1
CDR3: CASSPLDRGGANYGYTF
DNA: TGCGCCAGCAGCCCTCTGGATCGGGGGGGCGCTAACTATGGCTACACCTTC

size: NA
J: TRBJ1-2
D: NA
V: TRBV2
CDR3: CASSEAYRAHGYTF
DNA: TGTGCCAGCAGTGAAGCCTACAGGGCCCATGGCTACACCTTC

size: NA
J: TRBJ1-2
D: NA
V: TRBV28
CDR3: CASSLPRLHGYTF
DNA: TGTGCCAGCAGTTTACCCAGGTTGCATGGCTACACCTTC

size: few
J: TRBJ2-1
D: NA
V: TRBV2
CDR3: CASSNQGNEQFF
DNA: TGTGCCAGCAGTAACCAGGGAAATGAGCAGTTCTTC

size: NA
J: TRBJ1-1
D: TRBD1
V: TRBV10-3
CDR3: CATTHIRTGSAEAFF
DNA: TGTGCCACCACACACATAAGGACAGGGAGCGCTGAAGCTTTCTTT

size: NA
J: TRBJ2-7
D: NA
V: TRBV5-8
CDR3: CASSLWGPYEQYF
DNA: TGTGCCAGCAGCTTGTGGGGCCCCTACGAGCAGTACTTC

size: once
J: TRBJ2-1
D: NA
V: TRBV7-9
CDR3: CASSPGATNEQFF
DNA: TGTGCCAGCAGTCCAGGGGCTACTAATGAGCAGTTCTTC

size: NA
J: TRBJ2-3
D: NA
V: TRBV15
CDR3: CATSTLQAQYF
DNA: TGTGCCACCAGCACATTACAGGCCCAGTATTTT

size: NA
J: TRBJ2-3
D: TRBD2
V: TRBV6-5
CDR3: CASSRLAGGTDTQYF
DNA: TGTGCCAGCAGTCGACTAGCGGGAGGTACAGATACGCAGTATTTT

size: NA
J: TRBJ1-1
D: TRBD1
V: TRBV13
CDR3: CASSYRGNTEAFF
DNA: TGTGCCAGCAGCTACAGGGGGAACACTGAAGCTTTCTTT